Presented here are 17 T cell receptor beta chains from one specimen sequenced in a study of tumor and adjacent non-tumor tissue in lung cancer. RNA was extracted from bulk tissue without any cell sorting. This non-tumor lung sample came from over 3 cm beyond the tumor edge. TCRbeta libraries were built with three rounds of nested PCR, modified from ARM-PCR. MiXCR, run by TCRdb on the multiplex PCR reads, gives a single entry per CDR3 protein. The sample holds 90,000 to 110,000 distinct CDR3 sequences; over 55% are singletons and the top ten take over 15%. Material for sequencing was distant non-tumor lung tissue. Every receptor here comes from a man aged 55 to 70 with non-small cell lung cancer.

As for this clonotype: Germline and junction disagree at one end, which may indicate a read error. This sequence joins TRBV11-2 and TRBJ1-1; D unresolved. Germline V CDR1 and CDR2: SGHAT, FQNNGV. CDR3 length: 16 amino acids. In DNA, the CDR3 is TGTGCCAACAGCTTAGTACAGATTGGGATGAACACTGAAGCTTTCTTT. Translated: CANSLVQIGMNTEAFF.

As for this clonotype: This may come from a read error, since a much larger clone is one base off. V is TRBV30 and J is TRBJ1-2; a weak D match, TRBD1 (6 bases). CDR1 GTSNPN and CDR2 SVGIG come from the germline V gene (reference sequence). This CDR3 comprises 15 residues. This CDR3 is CVWSSQGRLGYGYTF. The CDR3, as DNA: TGTGTCTGGAGTTCGCAGGGGCGATTGGGCTATGGCTACACCTTC.

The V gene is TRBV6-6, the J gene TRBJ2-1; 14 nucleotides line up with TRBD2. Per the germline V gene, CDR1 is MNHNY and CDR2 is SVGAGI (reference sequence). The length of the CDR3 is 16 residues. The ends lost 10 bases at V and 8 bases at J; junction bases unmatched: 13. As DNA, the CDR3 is TGTGCCAACAGCCAATCCGGGACTAGCGGGAGTCATGAGCAGTTCTTC. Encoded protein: CANSQSGTSGSHEQFF.

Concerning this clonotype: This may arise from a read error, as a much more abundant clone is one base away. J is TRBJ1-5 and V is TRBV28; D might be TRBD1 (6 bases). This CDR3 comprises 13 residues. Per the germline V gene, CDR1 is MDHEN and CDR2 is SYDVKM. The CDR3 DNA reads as TGTGCCACCACGGGGGCGGGCAATCAGCCCCAGCAATTT. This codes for CATTGAGNQPQQF.

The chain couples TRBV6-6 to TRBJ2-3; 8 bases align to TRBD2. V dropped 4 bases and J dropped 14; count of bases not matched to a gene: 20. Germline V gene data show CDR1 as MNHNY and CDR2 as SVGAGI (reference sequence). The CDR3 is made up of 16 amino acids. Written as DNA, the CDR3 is TGTGCCAGCAGTTTTGCGAGGGAGGAAGCGGGGGCATGGAGGTATTTT. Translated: CASSFAREEAGAWRYF.

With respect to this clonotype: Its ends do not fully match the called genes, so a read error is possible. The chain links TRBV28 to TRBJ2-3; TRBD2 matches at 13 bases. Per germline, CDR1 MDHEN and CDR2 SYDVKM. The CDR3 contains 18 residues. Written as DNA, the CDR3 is TGTACCAGCAGCCTACCGGGACTAGCGGGACTAGGGGCAGATACGCAGTATTTT. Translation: CTSSLPGLAGLGADTQYF. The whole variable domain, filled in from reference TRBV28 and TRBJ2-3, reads DVKVTQSSRYLVKRTGEKVFLECVQDMDHENMFWYRQDPGLGLRLIYFSYDVKMKEKGDIPEGYSVSREKKERFSLILESASTNQTSMYLCTSSLPGLAGLGADTQYFGPGTRLTVL.

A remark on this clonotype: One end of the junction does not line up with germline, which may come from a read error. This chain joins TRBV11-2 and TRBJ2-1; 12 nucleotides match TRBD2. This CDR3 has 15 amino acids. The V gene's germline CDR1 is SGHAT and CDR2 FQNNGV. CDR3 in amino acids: CGSPLAGGPIGEQFF. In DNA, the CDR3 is TGTGGCAGCCCTCTAGCGGGAGGGCCGATTGGTGAGCAGTTCTTC.

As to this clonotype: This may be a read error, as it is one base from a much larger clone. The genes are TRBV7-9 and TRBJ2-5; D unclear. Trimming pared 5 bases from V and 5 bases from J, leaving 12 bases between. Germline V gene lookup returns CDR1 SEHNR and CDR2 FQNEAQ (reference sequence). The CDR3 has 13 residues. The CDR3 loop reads CASSLNDEETQYF. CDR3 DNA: TGTGCCAGCAGCCTCAACGACGAGGAGACCCAGTACTTC.

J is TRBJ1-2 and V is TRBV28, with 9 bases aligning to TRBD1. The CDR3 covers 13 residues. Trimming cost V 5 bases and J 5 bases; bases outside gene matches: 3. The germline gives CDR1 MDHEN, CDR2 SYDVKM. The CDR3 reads CASSPTGGYGYTF. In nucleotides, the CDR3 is TGTGCCAGCAGTCCGACAGGGGGGTATGGCTACACCTTC.

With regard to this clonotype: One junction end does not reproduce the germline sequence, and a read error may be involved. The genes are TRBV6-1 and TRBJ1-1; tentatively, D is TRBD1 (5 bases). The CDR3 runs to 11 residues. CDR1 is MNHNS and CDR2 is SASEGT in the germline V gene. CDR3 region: CANIESGRALF. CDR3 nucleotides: TGTGCCAACATTGAATCGGGGCGCGCTCTCTTT.

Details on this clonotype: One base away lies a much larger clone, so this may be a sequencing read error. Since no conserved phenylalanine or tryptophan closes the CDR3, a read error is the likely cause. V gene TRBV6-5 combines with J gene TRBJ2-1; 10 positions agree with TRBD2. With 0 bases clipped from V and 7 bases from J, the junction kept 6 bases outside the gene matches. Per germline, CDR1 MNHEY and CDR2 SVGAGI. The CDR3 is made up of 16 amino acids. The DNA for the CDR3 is TGTGCCAGCAGTTACTCGGGAGCGGGAGGGCGGAATGAGCAGTTCCTC. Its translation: CASSYSGAGGRNEQFL.

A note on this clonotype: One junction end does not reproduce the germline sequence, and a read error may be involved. The CDR3: CAISRDNLYGYTF. CDR3 sequence (DNA): TGTGCCATCAGTCGAGACAACCTCTACGGCTACACCTTC. The chain couples TRBV6-5 to TRBJ1-2; D is undetermined. The CDR3 is made up of 13 amino acids. CDR1 is MNHEY and CDR2 is SVGAGI in the germline V gene.

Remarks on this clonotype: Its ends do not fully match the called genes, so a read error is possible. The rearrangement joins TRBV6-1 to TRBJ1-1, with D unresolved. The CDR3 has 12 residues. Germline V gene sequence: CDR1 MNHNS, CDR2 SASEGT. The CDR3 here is CAIRYQNAEAFF. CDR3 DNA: TGTGCCATCAGGTATCAGAACGCTGAAGCTTTCTTT.

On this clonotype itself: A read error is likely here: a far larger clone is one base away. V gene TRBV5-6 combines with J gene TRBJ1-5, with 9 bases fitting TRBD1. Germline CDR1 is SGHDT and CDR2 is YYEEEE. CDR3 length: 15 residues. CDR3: CTSSWGQGPNQPQHF. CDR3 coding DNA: TGTACCAGCAGCTGGGGACAGGGACCCAATCAGCCCCAGCATTTT.

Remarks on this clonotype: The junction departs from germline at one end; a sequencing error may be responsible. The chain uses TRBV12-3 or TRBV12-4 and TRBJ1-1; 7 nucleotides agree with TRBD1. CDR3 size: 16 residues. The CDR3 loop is CASRFAGGGIASEAFF. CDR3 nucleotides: TGTGCCAGCCGTTTCGCAGGGGGTGGGATCGCTAGTGAAGCTTTCTTT.

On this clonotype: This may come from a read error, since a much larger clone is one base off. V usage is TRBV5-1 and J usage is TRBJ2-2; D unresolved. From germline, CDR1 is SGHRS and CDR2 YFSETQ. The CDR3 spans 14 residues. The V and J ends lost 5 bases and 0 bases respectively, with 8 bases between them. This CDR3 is CASRAEPNTGELFF. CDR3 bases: TGCGCCAGCAGGGCCGAACCGAACACCGGGGAGCTGTTTTTT.

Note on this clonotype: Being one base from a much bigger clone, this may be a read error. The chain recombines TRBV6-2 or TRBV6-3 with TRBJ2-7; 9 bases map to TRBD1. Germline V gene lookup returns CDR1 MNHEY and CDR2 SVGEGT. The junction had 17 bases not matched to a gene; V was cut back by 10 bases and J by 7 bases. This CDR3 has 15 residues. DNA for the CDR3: TGTGCCACCTTGACCCGGGACAGGGTTAAAGAAGAGCAGTACTTC. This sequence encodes CATLTRDRVKEEQYF.